These 14 T cell receptor beta chains were all obtained from the same sample, sequenced in a study of T cell responses to AZD1222 COVID-19 vaccine. Repertoires were generated with immunoSEQ multiplex PCR, while TCRdb's copy carries only in-frame clones and drops some. The profile shows some 120,000 clones, roughly 90% of them singletons. The sequencing here drew on peripheral blood, taken on day 0 of AZD1222 vaccination. These receptors all come from an adult in good health.

The gene calls are TRBV21-1 and TRBJ2-4; TRBD2, the D gene given by the table, was not confirmed from the DNA. TRBV21-1 constitutes a pseudogene. There are 21 residues in the CDR3. CDR3 nucleotides: TGTGCCAGCAGCATCTCCCACGGGGGGTACGCGGGTCCTCTAGCCAAAAACATTCAGTACTTC. Translation: CASSISHGGYAGPLAKNIQYF.

This chain uses TRBV7-9 with TRBJ1-2; D is uncertain. The CDR3 runs 16 residues. Germline CDR1 SEHNR, CDR2 FQNEAQ (reference sequence). V was trimmed by 5 bases and J by 4 bases, leaving 20 bases between them. The CDR3 loop reads CASSPGRVQTVYGYTF. Written as DNA, the CDR3 is TGTGCCAGCAGCCCCGGAAGGGTACAAACCGTCTATGGCTACACCTTC.

The rearrangement joins TRBV19 to TRBJ1-1, with D possibly being TRBD1 (6 bases). V was clipped by 0 bases and J by 6 bases, with 14 bases between them. CDR1 LNHDA and CDR2 SQIVND come from the germline V gene (reference sequence). This CDR3 spans 15 amino acids. The CDR3 DNA is TGTGCCAGTAGTATAGATGTTTCTGGGGGCGCTGAAGCTTTCTTT. Protein sequence: CASSIDVSGGAEAFF. Using reference TRBV19 and TRBJ1-1 for the parts outside the CDR3, the full variable domain is DGGITQSPKYLFRKEGQNVTLSCEQNLNHDAMYWYRQDPGQGLRLIYYSQIVNDFQKGDIAEGYSVSREKKESFPLTVTSAQKNPTAFYLCASSIDVSGGAEAFFGQGTRLTVV.

The genes are TRBV29-1 and TRBJ1-4; no clear D gene. The V gene's germline CDR1 is SQVTM and CDR2 ANQGSEA. CDR3 length: 11 residues. V was pared by 2 bases and J by 8 bases, with 6 bases between. This CDR3 is CSVEHREKLFF. The CDR3, as DNA: TGCAGCGTTGAACACAGAGAAAAACTGTTTTTT.

V and J are TRBV11-3 and TRBJ2-2; 9 bases map to TRBD2. The germline V gene has CDR1 SGHNT and CDR2 YENEEA. This CDR3 spans 15 amino acids. V shed 5 bases, J shed 1 base, and the junction held 2 bases outside the gene matches. CDR3 in amino acids: CASSLSGGNTGELFF. In nucleotides, the CDR3 is TGTGCCAGCAGCCTTAGCGGGGGGAACACCGGGGAGCTGTTTTTT.

Only a few counts were recorded for this clone. The chain uses TRBV30 and TRBJ1-2; TRBD1 might be the D (5 bases). The V end lost 8 bases, the J end lost 2 bases, and 24 bases lay between the germline ends. The CDR3 loop spans 16 amino acids. Germline CDR1 GTSNPN, CDR2 SVGIG (reference sequence). CDR3 loop: CAREDPSGSINYGYTF. CDR3 coding DNA: TGTGCCCGAGAGGACCCGTCAGGGTCTATCAACTATGGCTACACCTTC.

This sequence joins TRBV3-1 (or the pseudogene TRBV3-2) and TRBJ2-6; D not resolved. CDR1 and CDR2 (germline): LGHDT, YNNKEL (reference sequence). This CDR3 spans 13 amino acids. V lost 8 bases and J 1 base, leaving 6 bases between the germline ends. In nucleotides, the CDR3 is TGTGCCAGCTCGTCTTCTGGGGCCAACGTCCTGACTTTC. It codes for CASSSSGANVLTF.

The genes are TRBV5-5 and TRBJ1-5, with TRBD1 as a possible D gene (5 bases). Germline CDR1 reads SGHKS; CDR2 reads YYEKEE (reference sequence). The V end lost 3 bases, the J end lost 3 bases, and 13 bases lay between the germline ends. The length of the CDR3 is 15 residues. The CDR3 reads CASSSRLGHNQPQHF. The DNA for the CDR3 is TGTGCCAGCAGCTCGAGATTGGGGCACAATCAGCCCCAGCATTTT.

The J gene is TRBJ2-7, the V gene TRBV19; TRBD2 matches at 12 bases. After removal of 9 bases from V and 4 bases from J, the junction contained 10 bases not matched to a gene. This CDR3 has 15 residues. Per germline, CDR1 LNHDA and CDR2 SQIVND (reference sequence). CDR3 sequence: CASHPQLAGGYEQYF. The CDR3 DNA sequence: TGTGCCAGCCACCCCCAACTAGCGGGGGGTTACGAGCAGTACTTC.

The rearrangement joins TRBV5-1 to TRBJ2-4, with a possible D match to TRBD2 (5 bases). The CDR3 is made up of 12 amino acids. CDR1 SGHRS and CDR2 YFSETQ come from the germline V gene. The V end lost 4 bases, the J end lost 9 bases, and 11 bases lay between the germline ends. CDR3 loop: CASSLDGGIQYF. The CDR3 bases are TGCGCCAGCAGCCTCGATGGAGGCATTCAGTACTTC.

V usage is TRBV2 and J usage is TRBJ1-1, with 9 positions matching TRBD1. With V trimmed by 6 bases and J by 6 bases, 11 bases remained unmatched. This CDR3 spans 15 amino acids. The germline V gene has CDR1 SNHLY and CDR2 FYNNEI. CDR3 bases: TGTGCCAGCAGACCGGGACAGGGCCAGTGGGCTGAAGCTTTCTTT. Residues: CASRPGQGQWAEAFF.

The CDR3 here is CASSLVGSTKRNTEAFF. The CDR3 DNA reads TGTGCCAGCAGCTTGGTGGGATCTACCAAGAGGAACACTGAAGCTTTCTTT. The chain uses TRBV5-5 and TRBJ1-1; no reliable D call. V was trimmed by 0 bases and J by 1 base, leaving 16 bases between them. CDR1 SGHKS and CDR2 YYEKEE come from the germline V gene (reference sequence). The CDR3 runs 17 residues. Full variable domain (rest looked up from reference TRBV5-5 and TRBJ1-1): DAGVTQSPTHLIKTRGQQVTLRCSPISGHKSVSWYQQVLGQGPQFIFQYYEKEERGRGNFPDRFSARQFPNYSSELNVNALLLGDSALYLCASSLVGSTKRNTEAFFGQGTRLTVV.

The V and J genes are TRBV21-1 and TRBJ1-3; the table's D call of TRBD1 was not tested on the DNA. TRBV21-1 is termed a pseudogene. CDR3 size: 16 residues. Here the CDR3 reads CASTQDRGTHRNTIYF. DNA of the CDR3: TGTGCCAGCACCCAGGACAGGGGGACTCATCGAAACACCATATATTTT.

The V gene is TRBV5-1, the J gene TRBJ1-1, with no clear D. The V gene's germline CDR1 is SGHRS and CDR2 YFSETQ. CDR3 size: 15 residues. The germline V and J ends were trimmed by 1 base and 2 bases, with 12 bases remaining between them. The CDR3 region is CASSLYIGVNTEAFF. In DNA, the CDR3 is TGCGCCAGCAGCTTGTACATTGGGGTTAACACTGAAGCTTTCTTT.